Listed below are T cell receptor beta chains from one sample, sequenced in a study of blood T cell repertoires in COVID-19. Clones were sequenced by immunoSEQ multiplex PCR, and TCRdb holds only the in-frame ones, with some missing. The sample contains about 160,000 clones, around 85% of which appear only once. Sequences were obtained from peripheral blood. These receptors all come from a human donor with acute or convalescent COVID-19. The donor label of this sample is uncertain. Both conserved end residues are part of each CDR3. D genes are given only for firm matches. The size field is filled for only some rows; it gives once, few, many or a size class.

>.|TRBV10-3|.|TRBJ1-2
CAITTGSSIGYTF
TGTGCCATCACTACAGGGAGCTCCATCGGCTACACCTTC
>.|TRBV5-1|.|TRBJ1-1
CASSLVAGGARNTEAFF
TGCGCCAGCAGCTTGGTGGCGGGGGGGGCGCGGAACACTGAAGCTTTCTTT
>.|TRBV7-2|.|TRBJ2-2
CASSLMSGRTGELFF
TGTGCCAGCAGCTTAATGTCGGGTAGGACCGGGGAGCTGTTTTTT
>.|TRBV27|TRBD1|TRBJ2-1
CASSTDRVGSYNEQFF
TGTGCCAGCAGTACCGACAGGGTGGGCTCCTACAATGAGCAGTTCTTC
>.|TRBV4-3|TRBD1|TRBJ1-5
CASSQDQQGNQPQHF
TGCGCCAGCAGCCAAGATCAACAGGGGAATCAGCCCCAGCATTTT
>.|TRBV24-1|TRBD2|TRBJ2-7
CATSDSRRGGSEQYF
TGTGCCACCAGTGATTCGCGCCGGGGAGGGTCCGAGCAGTACTTC
>.|TRBV6-2/TRBV6-3|TRBD1|TRBJ1-5
CASSYRRTGGSNQPQHF
TGTGCCAGCAGTTACAGACGGACAGGGGGGAGCAATCAGCCCCAGCATTTT
>.|TRBV28|TRBD2|TRBJ2-3
CASSPLGLGPSTDTQYF
TGTGCCAGCAGTCCTCTCGGACTAGGCCCTTCCACAGATACGCAGTATTTT
>.|TRBV6-5|TRBD1|TRBJ1-6
CASRDRVGYNSPLHF
TGTGCCAGCAGGGACAGGGTTGGTTATAATTCACCCCTCCACTTT
>.|TRBV7-3|TRBD1|TRBJ1-2
CASSPEPTGDGYTF
TGTGCCAGCAGCCCGGAACCGACAGGGGATGGCTACACCTTC
>.|TRBV10-2|.|TRBJ1-1
CASRVLEGAFF
TGCGCCAGCAGGGTTCTGGAGGGAGCTTTCTTT
>.|TRBV9|.|TRBJ1-3
CASSGGLQAGSNTIYF
TGTGCCAGCAGCGGGGGGCTTCAAGCCGGCAGTAACACCATATATTTT
>.|TRBV3-1/TRBV3-2|.|TRBJ2-1
CASSQPQTVSEQFF
TGTGCCAGCAGCCAACCCCAAACGGTAAGCGAGCAGTTCTTC
>.|TRBV6-1|.|TRBJ1-1
CASSEARMNTEAFF
TGTGCCAGCAGTGAAGCCAGGATGAACACTGAAGCTTTCTTT
>.|TRBV2|.|TRBJ1-5
CASTWSSGGNQPQHF
TGTGCCAGCACTTGGAGCTCGGGGGGCAATCAGCCCCAGCATTTT
>.|TRBV5-8|.|TRBJ2-3
CASRPGSISTDTQYF
TGTGCCAGCAGACCCGGGAGCATCAGCACAGATACGCAGTATTTT
>.|TRBV3-1/TRBV3-2|.|TRBJ2-1
CASSQPGLAYNEQFF
TGTGCCAGCAGCCAACCGGGACTTGCATACAATGAGCAGTTCTTC
>.|TRBV15|TRBD1|TRBJ1-1
CAIPSKQGAIYGTEAFF
TGTGCCATTCCAAGCAAACAGGGGGCGATTTATGGCACTGAAGCTTTCTTT
>.|TRBV7-8|TRBD1|TRBJ1-5
CASSWTGGGNQPQHF
TGTGCCAGCAGCTGGACAGGGGGCGGCAATCAGCCCCAGCATTTT
>.|TRBV7-6|.|TRBJ1-1
CASSLKSEAFF
TGTGCCAGCAGCTTAAAATCAGAAGCTTTCTTT
>.|TRBV29-1|.|TRBJ1-4
CSAIRGNEATNEKLFF
TGCAGCGCGATCCGGGGGAACGAGGCAACTAATGAAAAACTGTTTTTT
>few|TRBV10-2|TRBD2|TRBJ2-5
CASSVAELAGGSEETQYF
TGCGCCAGCAGTGTGGCCGAGCTAGCGGGGGGTTCGGAAGAGACCCAGTACTTC
>.|TRBV21-1|.|TRBJ2-7
CASRVADEQYF
TGTGCCAGCAGGGTAGCGGACGAGCAGTACTTC
>.|TRBV5-4|.|TRBJ1-1
CASSSVGVRVWDTEAFF
TGTGCCAGCAGCTCCGTTGGGGTGCGGGTGTGGGACACTGAAGCTTTCTTT
>once|TRBV7-8|TRBD1|TRBJ1-5
CASSPAIGRGIYSNQPQHF
TGTGCCAGCAGCCCAGCAATAGGCAGGGGGATTTATAGCAATCAGCCCCAGCATTTT
>.|TRBV5-8|.|TRBJ1-4
CASSLRQGPFNEKLFF
TGTGCCAGCAGCTTGCGTCAGGGGCCGTTTAATGAAAAACTGTTTTTT
>.|TRBV5-1|TRBD1|TRBJ2-5
CASSLSPTGGETQYF
TGCGCCAGCAGCTTGAGCCCGACAGGGGGAGAGACCCAGTACTTC
>.|TRBV27|TRBD2|TRBJ2-3
CASSLSPGLPTDTQYF
TGTGCCAGCAGTTTATCTCCGGGACTACCTACAGATACGCAGTATTTT
>.|TRBV4-2|TRBD1|TRBJ2-6
CASSQEKQGAFGANVLTF
TGTGCCAGCAGCCAAGAAAAACAGGGGGCATTCGGGGCCAACGTCCTGACTTTC
>.|TRBV19|.|TRBJ1-5
CASSIDLGWQGRYNQPQHF
TGTGCCAGTAGTATAGATCTAGGATGGCAGGGCCGTTACAATCAGCCCCAGCATTTT
>.|TRBV24-1|TRBD1|TRBJ2-3
CATSEYRGDTDTQYF
TGTGCCACCAGTGAGTACAGGGGGGACACAGATACGCAGTATTTT
>.|TRBV18|TRBD1|TRBJ1-5
CASSPGTGIHQPQHF
TGTGCCAGCTCACCTGGGACAGGGATTCATCAGCCCCAGCATTTT
>.|TRBV5-5|.|TRBJ2-3
CASSLPRGSDTQYF
TGTGCCAGCAGCTTGCCGCGGGGCTCAGATACGCAGTATTTT
>.|TRBV5-1|.|TRBJ2-1
CASSLGEVPFNEQFF
TGCGCCAGCAGCTTGGGTGAGGTTCCGTTCAATGAGCAGTTCTTC
>.|TRBV10-3|TRBD1|TRBJ1-5
CAISAQGARDQPQHF
TGTGCCATCAGCGCCCAGGGGGCGCGAGATCAGCCCCAGCATTTT
>.|TRBV27|TRBD1|TRBJ2-7
CASSLTGTGRTYEQYF
TGTGCCAGCAGTCTTACCGGGACAGGTAGGACCTACGAGCAGTACTTC
>.|TRBV24-1|.|TRBJ2-7
CATSDTGTGERGQYF
TGTGCCACCAGTGATACCGGGACAGGAGAGCGGGGGCAGTACTTC
>.|TRBV4-2|TRBD1|TRBJ1-4
CASSQDKQGGDEKLFF
TGTGCCAGCAGCCAAGACAAACAGGGGGGGGATGAAAAACTGTTTTTT
>.|TRBV25-1|.|TRBJ1-4
CASRDTGNGNEKLFF
TGTGCCAGCAGGGACACAGGGAACGGAAATGAAAAACTGTTTTTT
>once|TRBV5-1|TRBD1|TRBJ1-2
CASSFRGRTGPYGYTF
TGCGCCAGCAGCTTCCGAGGGAGGACAGGGCCATATGGCTACACCTTC
>.|TRBV6-5|TRBD1|TRBJ1-5
CASSLGQGGDQPQHF
TGTGCCAGCAGTCTCGGACAGGGCGGGGATCAGCCCCAGCATTTT
>.|TRBV3-1/TRBV3-2|.|TRBJ2-1
CASSQERRISSYNEQFF
TGTGCCAGCAGCCAAGAGAGGCGGATTAGCTCCTACAATGAGCAGTTCTTC
>.|TRBV4-2|.|TRBJ1-5
CASSQAPFEYRSNQPQHF
TGTGCCAGCAGCCAAGCCCCGTTTGAGTATCGGAGCAATCAGCCCCAGCATTTT
>.|TRBV4-3|.|TRBJ1-5
CASSQYTGNQPQHF
TGCGCCAGCAGCCAATATACAGGAAATCAGCCCCAGCATTTT
>.|TRBV9|.|TRBJ1-1
CASSVGGRVERTEAFF
TGTGCCAGCAGCGTCGGGGGGCGGGTAGAAAGAACTGAAGCTTTCTTT
>few|TRBV7-2|TRBD2|TRBJ2-1
CASSATSGGAHEQFF
TGTGCCAGCAGCGCTACTAGCGGGGGGGCGCATGAGCAGTTCTTC
>.|TRBV5-4|TRBD1|TRBJ1-1
CASSLRQGAAEAFF
TGTGCCAGCAGCTTGAGACAGGGGGCCGCTGAAGCTTTCTTT
>.|TRBV5-4|.|TRBJ1-2
CASSLQQPANYGYTF
TGTGCCAGCAGCTTGCAACAACCCGCTAACTATGGCTACACCTTC